This entry lists 12 T cell receptor beta chains sequenced from one sample in a study of cytomegalovirus exposure and HLA in healthy donors. PCR employed 60 Vbeta and 13 Jbeta primers. Using immunoSEQ multiplex PCR, the repertoire was profiled, and TCRdb retains in-frame clones only, with some absent. This sample carries over 95,000 clones, approximately 80% of them seen once, and the ten largest clones take about a tenth. Sequenced sample: PBMCs. Receptors were obtained from a man aged 35-49 years in good health and CMV-seropositive.

The rearrangement uses TRBV27 and TRBJ1-6; D gene unclear. The CDR3 contains 12 residues. Per the germline V gene, CDR1 is MNHEY and CDR2 is SMNVEV (reference sequence). The V end lost 4 bases, the J end lost 9 bases, and 7 bases lay between the germline ends. In DNA, the CDR3 is TGTGCCAGCAGTTGGGAGGGTTCACCCCTCCACTTT. It yields the protein CASSWEGSPLHF.

The chain recombines TRBV5-4 with TRBJ2-1, with D unclear. Germline V gene data show CDR1 as SGHNT and CDR2 as YYREEE (reference sequence). The CDR3 contains 18 residues. V was trimmed by 4 bases and J by 0 bases, leaving 20 bases between them. This CDR3 reads CASSPHAVLARSYNEQFF. Here the CDR3 DNA reads TGTGCCAGCAGCCCCCATGCTGTATTAGCCCGCTCCTACAATGAGCAGTTCTTC.

The rearrangement uses TRBV18 and TRBJ1-6; TRBD1 matches 7 bases. The ends lost 3 bases at V and 9 bases at J; junction bases unmatched: 5. The CDR3 totals 14 residues. Looked up from germline, CDR1 is KGHSH and CDR2 is LQKENI. CDR3: CASSPKTGPSPLHF. The DNA for the CDR3 is TGTGCCAGCTCACCTAAGACAGGGCCTTCACCCCTCCACTTT.

The genes are TRBV15 and TRBJ2-7; 7 bases are a match to TRBD1. Germline loops: CDR1 LNHNV, CDR2 YYDKDF (reference sequence). V was pared by 0 bases and J by 3 bases, with 11 bases of the junction left unmatched. The CDR3 sequence is 17 residues long. The CDR3 reads CATSRDSWTGTGYEQYF. In nucleotides, the CDR3 is TGTGCCACCAGCAGAGACTCTTGGACAGGCACAGGCTACGAGCAGTACTTC.

The chain joins TRBV6-6 to TRBJ2-4, with TRBD1 matching over 9 bases. Germline lookup yields CDR1 MNHNY and CDR2 SVGAGI (reference sequence). This CDR3 region has 16 residues. V lost 5 bases, J lost 6 bases, and 11 bases stayed unmatched. The CDR3 sequence is CASSKNRGREGNIQYF. The CDR3 DNA reads as TGTGCCAGCAGTAAAAACAGGGGGCGTGAGGGAAACATTCAGTACTTC.

The V and J genes are TRBV6-5 and TRBJ2-3, with 8 bases that match TRBD2. The CDR3 loop spans 15 amino acids. The germline gives CDR1 MNHEY, CDR2 SVGAGI. V was pared by 8 bases and J by 3 bases, with 10 bases of the junction left unmatched. CDR3: CASHSAGGTTDTQYF. DNA for the CDR3: TGTGCCAGCCACTCGGCGGGGGGCACGACAGATACGCAGTATTTT.

This clone was seen only a few times. This chain joins TRBV7-9 and TRBJ2-7; 8 bases agree with TRBD1. Trimming took 5 bases from V and 13 from J; bases not matched to a gene: 10. This CDR3 region has 12 residues. Germline V gene data show CDR1 as SEHNR and CDR2 as FQNEAQ (reference sequence). The CDR3 nucleotides are TGTGCCAGCAGCATATTACCGGGACAGGACTACTTC. It codes for CASSILPGQDYF.

This sequence joins TRBV2 and TRBJ2-2; 8 bases match TRBD1. The CDR3 has 14 amino acids. The ends lost 7 bases at V and 5 bases at J; junction bases unmatched: 6. From germline, CDR1 is SNHLY and CDR2 FYNNEI. The CDR3 DNA reads as TGTGCCAGCATCTCGACAGGGGTTACCGGGGAGCTGTTTTTT. Its translation: CASISTGVTGELFF. The full variable domain, its missing parts supplied by reference TRBV2 and TRBJ2-2, is EPEVTQTPSHQVTQMGQEVILRCVPISNHLYFYWYRQILGQKVEFLVSFYNNEISEKSEIFDDQFSVERPDGSNFTLKIRSTKLEDSAMYFCASISTGVTGELFFGEGSRLTVL.

This clone was recorded a few times. The chain carries TRBV5-1 and TRBJ1-6; D might be TRBD1 (6 bases). Between the trimmed V and J ends, which lost 1 base and 4 bases, there was a span of 9 bases. Germline V gene lookup returns CDR1 SGHRS and CDR2 YFSETQ. The length of the CDR3 is 15 residues. The CDR3 is CASSLNTGYNSPLHF. The DNA of the CDR3 is TGCGCCAGCAGCTTGAACACAGGGTATAATTCACCCCTCCACTTT.

This sequence joins TRBV7-2 and TRBJ2-3; unclear D gene. Trimming pared 0 bases from V and 4 bases from J, leaving 5 bases between. CDR1 SGHTA and CDR2 FQGNSA come from the germline V gene. This CDR3 comprises 13 residues. CDR3 sequence reads: CASSLARPDTQYF. The CDR3 nucleotides are TGTGCCAGCAGCTTAGCGAGGCCAGATACGCAGTATTTT.

The rearrangement joins TRBV10-3 to TRBJ2-3; TRBD2 matches 9 bases. Germline V CDR1 and CDR2: ENHRY, SYGVKD. CDR3 length equals 15 residues. Unmatched junction bases numbered 4, after V lost 3 bases and J lost 3 bases. The CDR3 sequence: CAISDGAGGTDTQYF. CDR3 nucleotide sequence: TGTGCCATCAGTGACGGAGCGGGGGGAACAGATACGCAGTATTTT.

This clone was recorded only once. Here the CDR3 DNA reads TGTGCCAGCAGCTTAAAGGACAGGGGTAATTCACCCCTCCACTTT. Translating gives CASSLKDRGNSPLHF. The V call is TRBV7-6, the J call TRBJ1-6; 9 nucleotides match TRBD1. In germline, CDR1 is SGHVS, CDR2 FNYEAQ. Losses at the gene ends were 2 bases for V and 6 bases for J; bases not matched to a gene: 2. The CDR3 sequence is 15 residues long.